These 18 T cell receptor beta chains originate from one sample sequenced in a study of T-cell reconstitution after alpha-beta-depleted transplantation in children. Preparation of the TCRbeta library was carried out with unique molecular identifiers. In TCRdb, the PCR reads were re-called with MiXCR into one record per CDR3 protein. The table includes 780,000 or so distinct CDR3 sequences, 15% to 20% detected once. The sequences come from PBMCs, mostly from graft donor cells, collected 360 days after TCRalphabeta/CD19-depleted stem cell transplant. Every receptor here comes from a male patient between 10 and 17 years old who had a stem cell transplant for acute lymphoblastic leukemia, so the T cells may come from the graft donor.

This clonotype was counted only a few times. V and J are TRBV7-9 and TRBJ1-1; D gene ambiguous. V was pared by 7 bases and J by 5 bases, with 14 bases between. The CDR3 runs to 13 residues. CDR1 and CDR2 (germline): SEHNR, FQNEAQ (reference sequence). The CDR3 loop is CASTLGIWTEAFF. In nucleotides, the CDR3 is TGTGCCAGCACCCTAGGGATCTGGACTGAAGCTTTCTTT.

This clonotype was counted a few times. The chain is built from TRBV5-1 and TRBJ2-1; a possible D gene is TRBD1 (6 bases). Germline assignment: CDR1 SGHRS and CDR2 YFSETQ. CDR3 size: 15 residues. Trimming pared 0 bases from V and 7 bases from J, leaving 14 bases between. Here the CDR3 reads CASSLGQGPGNEQFF. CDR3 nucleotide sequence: TGCGCCAGCAGCTTGGGGCAGGGGCCGGGGAATGAGCAGTTCTTC.

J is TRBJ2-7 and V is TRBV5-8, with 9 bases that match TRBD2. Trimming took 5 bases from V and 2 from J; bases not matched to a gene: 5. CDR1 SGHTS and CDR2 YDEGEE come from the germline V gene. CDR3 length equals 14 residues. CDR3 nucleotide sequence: TGTGCCAGCAGGACAGTAGCGGGGGCCTACGAGCAGTACTTC. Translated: CASRTVAGAYEQYF.

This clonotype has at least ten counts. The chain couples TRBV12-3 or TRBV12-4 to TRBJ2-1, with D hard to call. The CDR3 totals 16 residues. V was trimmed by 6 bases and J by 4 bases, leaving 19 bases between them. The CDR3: CASSHYLAEPYNEQFF. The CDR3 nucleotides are TGTGCCAGCAGCCACTATCTGGCGGAGCCGTACAATGAGCAGTTCTTC.

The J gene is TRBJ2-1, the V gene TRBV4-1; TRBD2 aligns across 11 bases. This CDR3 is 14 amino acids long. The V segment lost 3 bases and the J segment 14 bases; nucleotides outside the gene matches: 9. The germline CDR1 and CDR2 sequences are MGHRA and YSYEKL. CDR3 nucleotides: TGCGCCAGCAGCCAGGATCTGGAGACTAGCGGGAAGTTCTTC. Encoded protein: CASSQDLETSGKFF.

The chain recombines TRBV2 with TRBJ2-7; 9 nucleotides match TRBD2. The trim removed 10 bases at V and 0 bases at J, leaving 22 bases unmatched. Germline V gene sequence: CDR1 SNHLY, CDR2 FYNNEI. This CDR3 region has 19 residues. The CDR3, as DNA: TGTGCCATCCTCCGGTCTACAGAAAAATCTAGCGGGGTCTCCTACGAGCAGTACTTC. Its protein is CAILRSTEKSSGVSYEQYF.

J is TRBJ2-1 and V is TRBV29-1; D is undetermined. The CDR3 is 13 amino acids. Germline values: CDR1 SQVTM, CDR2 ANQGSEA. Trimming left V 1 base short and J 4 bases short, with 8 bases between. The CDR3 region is CSVEGSRYNEQFF. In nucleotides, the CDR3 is TGCAGCGTTGAAGGGTCTCGGTACAATGAGCAGTTCTTC.

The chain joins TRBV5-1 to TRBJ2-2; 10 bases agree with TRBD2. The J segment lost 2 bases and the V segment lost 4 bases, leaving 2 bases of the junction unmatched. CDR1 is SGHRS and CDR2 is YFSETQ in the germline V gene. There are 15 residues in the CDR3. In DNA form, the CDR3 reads TGCGCCAGCAGCGGGACTAGCGAAAACACCGGGGAGCTGTTTTTT. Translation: CASSGTSENTGELFF.

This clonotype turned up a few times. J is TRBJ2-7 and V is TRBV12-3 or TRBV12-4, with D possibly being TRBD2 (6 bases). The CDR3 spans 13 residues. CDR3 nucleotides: TGTGCGAGCCGGGGGTGGGACTCCTACGAGCAGTACTTC. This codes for CASRGWDSYEQYF.

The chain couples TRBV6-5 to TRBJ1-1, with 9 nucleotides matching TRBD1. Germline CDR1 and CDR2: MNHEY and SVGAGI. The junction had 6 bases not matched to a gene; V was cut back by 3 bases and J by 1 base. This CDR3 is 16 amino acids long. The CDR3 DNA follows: TGTGCCAGCAGTTATGGGACAGGGATTCAGAACACTGAAGCTTTCTTT. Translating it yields CASSYGTGIQNTEAFF.

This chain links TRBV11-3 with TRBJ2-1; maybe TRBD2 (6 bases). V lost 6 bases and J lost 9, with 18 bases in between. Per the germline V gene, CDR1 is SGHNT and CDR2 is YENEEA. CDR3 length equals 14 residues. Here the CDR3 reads CASSSDSSVREQFF. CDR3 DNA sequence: TGTGCCAGCAGTTCGGACTCTAGCGTCCGTGAGCAGTTCTTC.

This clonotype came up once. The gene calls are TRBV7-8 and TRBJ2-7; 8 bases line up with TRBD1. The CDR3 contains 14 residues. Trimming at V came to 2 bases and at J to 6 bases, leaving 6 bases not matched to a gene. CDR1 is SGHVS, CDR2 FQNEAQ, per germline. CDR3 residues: CASSLQGAQTEQYF. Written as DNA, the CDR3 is TGTGCCAGCAGCTTACAGGGGGCGCAGACCGAGCAGTACTTC. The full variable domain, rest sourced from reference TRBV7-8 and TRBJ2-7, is GAGVSQSPRYKVAKRGQDVALRCDPISGHVSLFWYQQALGQGPEFLTYFQNEAQLDKSGLPSDRFFAERPEGSVSTLKIQRTQQEDSAVYLCASSLQGAQTEQYFGPGTRLTVT.

The CDR3 DNA follows: TGTGCCAGCAGCTTACAGGGGGCGCGGCCTAATGAAAAACTGTTTTTT. Residues: CASSLQGARPNEKLFF. The chain recombines TRBV28 with TRBJ1-4; 9 bases align to TRBD1. Germline values: CDR1 MDHEN, CDR2 SYDVKM. J gave up 3 bases and V 6 bases, and 8 bases lay outside the gene matches. There are 16 residues in the CDR3. The whole variable domain, remainder taken from reference TRBV28 and TRBJ1-4, is DVKVTQSSRYLVKRTGEKVFLECVQDMDHENMFWYRQDPGLGLRLIYFSYDVKMKEKGDIPEGYSVSREKKERFSLILESASTNQTSMYLCASSLQGARPNEKLFFGSGTQLSVL.

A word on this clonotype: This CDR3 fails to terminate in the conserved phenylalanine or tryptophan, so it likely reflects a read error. The DNA of the CDR3 is TGCGCCAGCACGGATCGGGTACTAGCGTCGGGCGAGCAGTACCTC. It codes for CASTDRVLASGEQYL. The gene calls are TRBV5-1 and TRBJ2-7, with 7 positions matching TRBD2. There are 15 residues in the CDR3. V lost 6 bases to trimming and J lost 6 bases; unmatched junction nucleotides: 15. Looked up from germline, CDR1 is SGHRS and CDR2 is YFSETQ.

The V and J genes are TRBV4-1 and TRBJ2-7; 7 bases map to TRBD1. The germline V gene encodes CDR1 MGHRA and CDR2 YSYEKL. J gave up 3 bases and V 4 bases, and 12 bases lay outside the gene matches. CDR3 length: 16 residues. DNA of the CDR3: TGCGCCAGCAGCCGCCCTCTATCGGACAGGTACTACGAGCAGTACTTC. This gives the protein CASSRPLSDRYYEQYF.

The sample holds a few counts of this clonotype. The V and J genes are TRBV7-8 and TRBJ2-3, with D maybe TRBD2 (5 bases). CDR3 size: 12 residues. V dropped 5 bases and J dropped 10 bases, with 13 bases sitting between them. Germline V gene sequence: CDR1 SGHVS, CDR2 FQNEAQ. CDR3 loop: CASSLSAPAQYF. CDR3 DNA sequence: TGTGCCAGCAGCCTTAGCGCCCCGGCGCAGTATTTT.

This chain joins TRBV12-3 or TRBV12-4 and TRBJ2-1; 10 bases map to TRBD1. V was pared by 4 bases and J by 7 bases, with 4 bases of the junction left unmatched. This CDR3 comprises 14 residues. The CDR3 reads CASSSGTGDNEQFF. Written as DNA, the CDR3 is TGTGCCAGCAGTTCAGGGACAGGGGATAATGAGCAGTTCTTC.

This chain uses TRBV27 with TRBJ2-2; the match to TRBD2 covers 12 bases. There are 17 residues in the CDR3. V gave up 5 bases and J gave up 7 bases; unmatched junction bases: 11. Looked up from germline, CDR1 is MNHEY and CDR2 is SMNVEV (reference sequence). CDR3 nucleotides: TGTGCCAGCAGTACAACCGGGACTAGCGGGTTGCTCGGGGAGCTGTTTTTT. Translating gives CASSTTGTSGLLGELFF.